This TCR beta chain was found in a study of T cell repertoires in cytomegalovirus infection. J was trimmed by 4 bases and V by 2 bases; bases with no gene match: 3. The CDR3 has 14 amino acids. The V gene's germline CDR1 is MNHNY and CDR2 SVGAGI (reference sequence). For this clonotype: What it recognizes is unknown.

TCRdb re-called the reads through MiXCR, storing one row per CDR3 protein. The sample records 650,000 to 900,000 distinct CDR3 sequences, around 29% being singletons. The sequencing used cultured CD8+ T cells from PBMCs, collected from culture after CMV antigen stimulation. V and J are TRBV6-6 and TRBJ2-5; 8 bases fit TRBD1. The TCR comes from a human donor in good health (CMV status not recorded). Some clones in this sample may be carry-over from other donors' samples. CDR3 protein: CASSYPGTGETQYF. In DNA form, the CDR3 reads TGTGCCAGCAGTTACCCCGGGACAGGAGAGACCCAGTACTTC.